This T cell receptor beta chain was found in a study of Graves' ophthalmopathy and Graves' hyperthyroidism. At least ten counts were recorded for this clonotype. Trimming removed 6 bases at V and 4 bases at J, with 16 bases between. The germline gives CDR1 ENHRY, CDR2 SYGVKD. The CDR3 consists of 14 residues. The TCR beta CDR3 regions underwent amplification from RNA transcripts. First-round RT-PCR used HTBI primers; second-round multiplex PCR followed. TCRdb re-called the multiplex PCR reads with MiXCR, one entry per CDR3 protein. The repertoire holds hundreds of thousands of distinct CDR3 sequences, with roughly an eighth as singletons.

V gene TRBV10-3 combines with J gene TRBJ2-7; maybe TRBD2 (7 bases). Sequencing used blood. The TCR comes from a woman younger than 45 with Graves' ophthalmopathy. Here the CDR3 reads CAISRQAGAYEQYF. In DNA, the CDR3 is TGTGCCATCAGCCGACAGGCGGGGGCTTACGAGCAGTACTTC.